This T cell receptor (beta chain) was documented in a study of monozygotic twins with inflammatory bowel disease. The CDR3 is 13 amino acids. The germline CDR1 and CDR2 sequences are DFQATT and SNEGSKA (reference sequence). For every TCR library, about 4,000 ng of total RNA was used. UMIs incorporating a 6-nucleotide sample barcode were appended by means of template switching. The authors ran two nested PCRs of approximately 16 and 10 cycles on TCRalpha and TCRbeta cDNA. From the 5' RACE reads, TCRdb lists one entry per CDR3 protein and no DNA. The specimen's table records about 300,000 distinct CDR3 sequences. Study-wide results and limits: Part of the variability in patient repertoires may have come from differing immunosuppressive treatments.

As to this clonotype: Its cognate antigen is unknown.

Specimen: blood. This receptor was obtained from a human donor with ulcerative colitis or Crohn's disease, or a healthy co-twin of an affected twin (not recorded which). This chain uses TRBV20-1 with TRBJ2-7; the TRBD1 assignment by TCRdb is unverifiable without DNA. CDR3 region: CSASFGQGQEQYF.